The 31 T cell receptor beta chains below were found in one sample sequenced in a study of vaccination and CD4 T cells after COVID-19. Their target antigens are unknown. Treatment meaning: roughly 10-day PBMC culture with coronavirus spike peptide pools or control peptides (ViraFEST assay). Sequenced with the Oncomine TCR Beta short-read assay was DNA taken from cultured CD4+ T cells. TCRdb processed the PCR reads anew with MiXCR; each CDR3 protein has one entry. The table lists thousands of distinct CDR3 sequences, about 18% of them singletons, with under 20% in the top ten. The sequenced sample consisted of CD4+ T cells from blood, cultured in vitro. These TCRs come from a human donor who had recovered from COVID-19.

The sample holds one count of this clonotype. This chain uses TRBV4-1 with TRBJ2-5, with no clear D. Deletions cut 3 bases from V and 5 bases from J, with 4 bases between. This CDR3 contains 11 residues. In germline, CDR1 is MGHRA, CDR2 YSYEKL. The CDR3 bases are TGCGCCAGCAGCCAGGAGGAGACCCAGTACTTC. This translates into CASSQEETQYF.

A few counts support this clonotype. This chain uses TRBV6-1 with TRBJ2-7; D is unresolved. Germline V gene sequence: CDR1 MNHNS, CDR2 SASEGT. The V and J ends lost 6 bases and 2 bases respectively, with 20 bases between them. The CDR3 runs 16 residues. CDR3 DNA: TGTGCCAGCAGGGTTCTGCCCAATGTGGCAGCCTACGAGCAGTACTTC. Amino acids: CASRVLPNVAAYEQYF.

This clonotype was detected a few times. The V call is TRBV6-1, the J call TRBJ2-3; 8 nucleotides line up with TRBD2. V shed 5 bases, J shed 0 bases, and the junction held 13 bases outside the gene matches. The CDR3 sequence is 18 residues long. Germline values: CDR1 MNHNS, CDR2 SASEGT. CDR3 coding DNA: TGTGCCAGCAGTCCGTGGTTCTGGCGGGGGGCTAGCACAGATACGCAGTATTTT. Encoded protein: CASSPWFWRGASTDTQYF.

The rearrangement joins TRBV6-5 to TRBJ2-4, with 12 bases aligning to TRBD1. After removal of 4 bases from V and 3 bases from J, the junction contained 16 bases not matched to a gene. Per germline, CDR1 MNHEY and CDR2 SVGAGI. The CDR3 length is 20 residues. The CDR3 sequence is CASSSPPGTGGQSVKNIQYF. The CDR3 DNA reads TGTGCCAGCAGTTCCCCCCCCGGGACAGGGGGCCAATCGGTCAAAAACATTCAGTACTTC.

CDR3 in DNA: TGTGCTAGTGGTGCCCGGGACCTCTACGAGCAGTACTTC. It translates to CASGARDLYEQYF. The chain combines TRBV12-5 with TRBJ2-7; tentatively, D is TRBD1 or TRBD2 (5 bases each). CDR1 and CDR2 (germline): LGHNT, FRNRAP. CDR3 size: 13 residues. The V gene lost 5 bases and the J gene lost 3 bases, with 11 bases spanning the gap. The full variable domain, completed using reference TRBV12-5 and TRBJ2-7, is DARVTQTPRHKVTEMGQEVTMRCQPILGHNTVFWYRQTMMQGLELLAYFRNRAPLDDSGMPKDRFSAEMPDATLATLKIQPSEPRDSAVYFCASGARDLYEQYFGPGTRLTVT.

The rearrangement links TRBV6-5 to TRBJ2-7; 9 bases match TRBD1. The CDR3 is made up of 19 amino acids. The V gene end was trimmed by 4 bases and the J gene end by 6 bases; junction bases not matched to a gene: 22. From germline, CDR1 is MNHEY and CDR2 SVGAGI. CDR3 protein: CASSFLTAGTGRSSGEQYF. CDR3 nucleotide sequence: TGTGCCAGCAGTTTTCTAACCGCCGGGACAGGGAGGTCGTCCGGCGAGCAGTACTTC.

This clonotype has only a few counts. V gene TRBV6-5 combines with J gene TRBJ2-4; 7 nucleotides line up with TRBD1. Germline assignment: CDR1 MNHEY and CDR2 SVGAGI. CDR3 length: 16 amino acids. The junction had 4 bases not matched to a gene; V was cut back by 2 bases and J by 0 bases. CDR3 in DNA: TGTGCCAGCAGTTACGGGACAGACCTAGCCAAAAACATTCAGTACTTC. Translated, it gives CASSYGTDLAKNIQYF.

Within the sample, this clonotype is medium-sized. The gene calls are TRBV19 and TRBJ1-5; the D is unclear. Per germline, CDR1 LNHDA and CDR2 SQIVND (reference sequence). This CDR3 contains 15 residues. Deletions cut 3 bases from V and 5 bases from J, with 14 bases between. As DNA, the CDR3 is TGTGCCAGTAGTATGTGGAACGGGAGAGATCAGCCCCAGCATTTT. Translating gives CASSMWNGRDQPQHF.

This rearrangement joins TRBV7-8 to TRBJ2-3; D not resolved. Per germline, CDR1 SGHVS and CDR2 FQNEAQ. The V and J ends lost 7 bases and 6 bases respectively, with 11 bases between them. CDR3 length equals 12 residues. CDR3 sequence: CASKDPGDTQYF. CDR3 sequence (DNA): TGTGCCAGCAAAGATCCTGGGGATACGCAGTATTTT.

CDR3 residues: CASSQSDRVLSEAFF. Written as DNA, the CDR3 is TGTGCCAGCAGCCAGAGTGACAGGGTCTTATCTGAAGCTTTCTTT. V is TRBV12-3 or TRBV12-4 and J is TRBJ1-1; 7 bases line up with TRBD1. V shed 6 bases, J shed 6 bases, and the junction held 13 bases outside the gene matches. There are 15 residues in the CDR3.

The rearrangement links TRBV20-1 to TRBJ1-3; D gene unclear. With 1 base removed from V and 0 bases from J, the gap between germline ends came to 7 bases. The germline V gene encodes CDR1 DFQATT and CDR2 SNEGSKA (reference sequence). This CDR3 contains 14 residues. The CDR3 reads CSARAPSSGNTIYF. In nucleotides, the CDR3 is TGCAGTGCTAGAGCCCCAAGCTCTGGAAACACCATATATTTT.

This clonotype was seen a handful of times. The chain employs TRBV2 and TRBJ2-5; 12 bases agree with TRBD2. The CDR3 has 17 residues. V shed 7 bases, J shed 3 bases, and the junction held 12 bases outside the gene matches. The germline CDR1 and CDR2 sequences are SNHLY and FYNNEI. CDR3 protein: CASKSPSGGEWEETQYF. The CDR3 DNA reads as TGTGCCAGCAAGTCCCCTAGCGGGGGGGAGTGGGAAGAGACCCAGTACTTC.

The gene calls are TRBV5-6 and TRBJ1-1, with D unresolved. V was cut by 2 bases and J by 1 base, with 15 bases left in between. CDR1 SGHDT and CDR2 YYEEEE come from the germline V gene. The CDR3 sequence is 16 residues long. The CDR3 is CASSFFADGENTEAFF. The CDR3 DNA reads TGTGCCAGCAGCTTTTTTGCCGACGGAGAGAACACTGAAGCTTTCTTT.

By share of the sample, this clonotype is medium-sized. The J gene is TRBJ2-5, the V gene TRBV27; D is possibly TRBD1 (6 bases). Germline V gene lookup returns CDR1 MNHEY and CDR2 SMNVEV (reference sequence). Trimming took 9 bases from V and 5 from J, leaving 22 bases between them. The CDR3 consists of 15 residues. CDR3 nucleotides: TGTGCCAGTTCCCCCTACAGGGACCTCCAGGAGACCCAGTACTTC. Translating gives CASSPYRDLQETQYF.

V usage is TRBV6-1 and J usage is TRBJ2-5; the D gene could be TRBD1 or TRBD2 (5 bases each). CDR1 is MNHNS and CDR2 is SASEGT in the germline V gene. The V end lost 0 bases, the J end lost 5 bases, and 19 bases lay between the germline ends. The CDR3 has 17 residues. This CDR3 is CASSEALGWGMRETQYF. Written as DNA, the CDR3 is TGTGCCAGCAGTGAAGCGCTGGGGTGGGGGATGAGGGAGACCCAGTACTTC.

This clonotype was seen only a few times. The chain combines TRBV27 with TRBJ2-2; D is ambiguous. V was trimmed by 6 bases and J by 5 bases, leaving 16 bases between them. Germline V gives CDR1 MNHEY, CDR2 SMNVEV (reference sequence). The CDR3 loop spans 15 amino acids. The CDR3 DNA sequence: TGTGCCAGCAGGTTGAAGCCCCGGAGTACCGGGGAGCTGTTTTTT. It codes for CASRLKPRSTGELFF.

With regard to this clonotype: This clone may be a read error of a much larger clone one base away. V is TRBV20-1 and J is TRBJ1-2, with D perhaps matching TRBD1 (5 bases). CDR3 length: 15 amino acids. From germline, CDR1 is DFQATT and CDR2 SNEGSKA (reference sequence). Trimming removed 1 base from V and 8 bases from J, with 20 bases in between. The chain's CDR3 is CSARVPGRGITGYTF. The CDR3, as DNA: TGCAGTGCTAGAGTCCCGGGACGGGGAATAACCGGCTACACCTTC.

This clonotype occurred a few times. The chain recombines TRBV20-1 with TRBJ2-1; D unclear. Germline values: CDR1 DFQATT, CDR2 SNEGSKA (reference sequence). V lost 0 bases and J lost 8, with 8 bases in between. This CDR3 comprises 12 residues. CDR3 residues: CSARESWDEQFF. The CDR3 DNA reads TGCAGTGCTAGAGAATCATGGGATGAGCAGTTCTTC.

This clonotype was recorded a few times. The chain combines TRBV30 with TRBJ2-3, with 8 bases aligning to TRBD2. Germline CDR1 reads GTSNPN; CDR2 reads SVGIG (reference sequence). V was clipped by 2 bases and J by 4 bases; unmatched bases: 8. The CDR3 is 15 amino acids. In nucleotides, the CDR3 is TGTGCCTGGAGTCAACGGGGGGGCAGAGCAGATACGCAGTATTTT. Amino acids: CAWSQRGGRADTQYF. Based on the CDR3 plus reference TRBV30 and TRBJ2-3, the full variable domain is SQTIHQWPATLVQPVGSPLSLECTVEGTSNPNLYWYRQAAGRGLQLLFYSVGIGQISSEVPQNLSASRPQDRQFILSSKKLLLSDSGFYLCAWSQRGGRADTQYFGPGTRLTVL.

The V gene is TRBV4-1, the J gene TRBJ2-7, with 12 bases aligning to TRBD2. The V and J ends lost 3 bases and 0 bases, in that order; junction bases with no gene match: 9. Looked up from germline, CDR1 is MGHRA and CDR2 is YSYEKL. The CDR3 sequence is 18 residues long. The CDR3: CASSHLAGGPGYSYEQYF. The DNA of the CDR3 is TGCGCCAGCAGCCACCTAGCGGGGGGGCCTGGTTACTCCTACGAGCAGTACTTC.

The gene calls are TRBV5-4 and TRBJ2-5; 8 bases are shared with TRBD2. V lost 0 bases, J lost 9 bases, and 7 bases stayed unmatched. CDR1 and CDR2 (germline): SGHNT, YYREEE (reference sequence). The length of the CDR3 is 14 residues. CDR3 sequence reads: CASSLASVGGAQYF. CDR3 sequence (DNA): TGTGCCAGCAGCTTGGCGTCCGTCGGGGGGGCCCAGTACTTC.

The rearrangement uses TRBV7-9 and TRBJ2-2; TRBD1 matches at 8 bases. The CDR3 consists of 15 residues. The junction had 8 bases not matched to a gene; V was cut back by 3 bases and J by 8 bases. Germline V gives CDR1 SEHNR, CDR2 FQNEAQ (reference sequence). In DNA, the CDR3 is TGTGCCAGCAGCTTCGGGACAGGTCATCCTGGGGAGCTGTTTTTT. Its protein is CASSFGTGHPGELFF.

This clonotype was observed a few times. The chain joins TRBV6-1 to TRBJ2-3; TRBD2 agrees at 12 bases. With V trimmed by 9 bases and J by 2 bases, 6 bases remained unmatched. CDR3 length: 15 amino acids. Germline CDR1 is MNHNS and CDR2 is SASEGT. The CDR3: CASWRLAGATDTQYF. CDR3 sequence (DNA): TGTGCCAGTTGGAGACTAGCGGGGGCCACAGATACGCAGTATTTT.

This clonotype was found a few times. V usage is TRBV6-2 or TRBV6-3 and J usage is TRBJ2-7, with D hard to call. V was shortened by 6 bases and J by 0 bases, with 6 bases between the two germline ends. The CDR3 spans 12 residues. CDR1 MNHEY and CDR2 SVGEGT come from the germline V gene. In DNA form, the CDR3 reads TGTGCCAGCAGCCCGAGCTCCTACGAGCAGTACTTC. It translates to CASSPSSYEQYF.

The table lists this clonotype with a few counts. CDR3: CASSDPKGGAGGVRGNEQFF. The CDR3 DNA is TGCGCCAGCAGTGACCCAAAGGGTGGAGCGGGGGGAGTACGGGGGAATGAGCAGTTCTTC. This sequence joins TRBV10-1 and TRBJ2-1, with 9 positions matching TRBD2. The CDR3 is 20 amino acids. Germline assignment: CDR1 WNHNN and CDR2 SYGVQD (reference sequence). V dropped 3 bases and J dropped 7; count of bases not matched to a gene: 22.

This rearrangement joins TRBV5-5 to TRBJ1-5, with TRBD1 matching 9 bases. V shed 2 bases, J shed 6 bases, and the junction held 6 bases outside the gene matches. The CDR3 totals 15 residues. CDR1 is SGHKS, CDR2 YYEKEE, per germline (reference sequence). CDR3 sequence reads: CASSFDTGGGQPQHF. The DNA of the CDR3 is TGTGCCAGCAGCTTTGACACAGGGGGCGGTCAGCCCCAGCATTTT.

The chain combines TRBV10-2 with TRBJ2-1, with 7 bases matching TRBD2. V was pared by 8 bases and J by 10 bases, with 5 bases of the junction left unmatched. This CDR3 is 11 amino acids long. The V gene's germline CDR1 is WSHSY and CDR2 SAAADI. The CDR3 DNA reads TGCGCCAGCCAGCTAGCGGTCGAGCAGTTCTTC. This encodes CASQLAVEQFF.

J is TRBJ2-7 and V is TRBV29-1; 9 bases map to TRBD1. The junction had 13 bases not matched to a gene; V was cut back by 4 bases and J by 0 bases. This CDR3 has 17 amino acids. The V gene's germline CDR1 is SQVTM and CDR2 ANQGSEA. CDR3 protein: CSVVWDRDPGPSYEQYF. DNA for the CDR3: TGCAGCGTTGTATGGGACAGGGACCCCGGACCCTCCTACGAGCAGTACTTC.

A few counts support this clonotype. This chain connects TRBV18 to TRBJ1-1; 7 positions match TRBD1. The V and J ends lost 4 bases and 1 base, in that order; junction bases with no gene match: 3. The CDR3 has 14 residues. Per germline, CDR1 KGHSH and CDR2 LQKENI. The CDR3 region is CASSQGAGNTEAFF. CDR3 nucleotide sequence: TGTGCCAGCTCACAGGGGGCTGGGAACACTGAAGCTTTCTTT.

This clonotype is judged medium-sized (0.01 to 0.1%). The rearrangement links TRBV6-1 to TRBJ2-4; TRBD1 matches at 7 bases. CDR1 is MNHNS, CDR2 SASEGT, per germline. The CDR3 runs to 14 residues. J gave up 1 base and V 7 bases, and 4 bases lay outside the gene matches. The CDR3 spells CASTATGAKNIQYF. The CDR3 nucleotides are TGTGCCAGCACCGCGACAGGGGCCAAAAACATTCAGTACTTC.

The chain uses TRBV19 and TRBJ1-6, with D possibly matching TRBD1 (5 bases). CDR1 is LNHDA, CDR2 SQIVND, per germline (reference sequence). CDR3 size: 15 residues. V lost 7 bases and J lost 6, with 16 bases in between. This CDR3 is CASTTGRRVNSPLHF. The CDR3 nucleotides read TGTGCCAGTACTACGGGGCGCAGAGTTAATTCACCCCTCCACTTT.